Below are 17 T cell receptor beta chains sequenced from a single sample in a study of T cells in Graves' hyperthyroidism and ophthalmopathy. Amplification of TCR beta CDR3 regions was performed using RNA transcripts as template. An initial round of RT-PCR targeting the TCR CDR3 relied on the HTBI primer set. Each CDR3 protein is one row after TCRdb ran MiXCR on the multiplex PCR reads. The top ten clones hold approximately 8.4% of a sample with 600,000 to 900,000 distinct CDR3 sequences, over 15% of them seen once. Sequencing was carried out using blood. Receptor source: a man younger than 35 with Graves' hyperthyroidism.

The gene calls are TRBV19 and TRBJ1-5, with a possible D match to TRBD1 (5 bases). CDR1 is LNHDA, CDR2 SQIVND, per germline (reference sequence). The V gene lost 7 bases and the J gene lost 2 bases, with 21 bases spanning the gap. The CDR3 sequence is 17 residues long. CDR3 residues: CASIRVYRGPRNQPQHF. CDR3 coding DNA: TGTGCCAGTATTCGGGTATACCGGGGCCCTCGCAATCAGCCCCAGCATTTT.

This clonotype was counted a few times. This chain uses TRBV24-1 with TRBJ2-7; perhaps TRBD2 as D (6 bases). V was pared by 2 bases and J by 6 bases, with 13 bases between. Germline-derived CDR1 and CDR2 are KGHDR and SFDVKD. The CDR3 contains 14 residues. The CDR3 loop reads CATSDWAGLSEQYF. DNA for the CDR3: TGTGCCACCAGTGATTGGGCGGGATTGTCCGAGCAGTACTTC.

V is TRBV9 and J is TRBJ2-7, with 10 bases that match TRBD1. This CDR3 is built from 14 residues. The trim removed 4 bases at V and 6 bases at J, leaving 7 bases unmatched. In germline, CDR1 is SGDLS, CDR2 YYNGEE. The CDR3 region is CASSPRTGGGEQYF. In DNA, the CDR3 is TGTGCCAGCAGCCCACGGACAGGGGGAGGCGAGCAGTACTTC.

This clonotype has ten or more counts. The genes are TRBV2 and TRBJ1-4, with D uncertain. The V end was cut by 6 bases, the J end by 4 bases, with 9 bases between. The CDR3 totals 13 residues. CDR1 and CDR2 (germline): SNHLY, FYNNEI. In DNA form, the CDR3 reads TGTGCCAGCAGAGGGCACGTTAATGAAAAACTGTTTTTT. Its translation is CASRGHVNEKLFF.

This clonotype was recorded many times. The CDR3 is CASSFQRFTDTQYF. The DNA of the CDR3 is TGTGCCAGCAGCTTCCAAAGATTCACAGATACGCAGTATTTT. The chain is built from TRBV11-2 and TRBJ2-3; D is uncertain. The V end was cut by 3 bases, the J end by 2 bases, with 9 bases between. Germline V gene data show CDR1 as SGHAT and CDR2 as FQNNGV. The CDR3 is 14 amino acids.

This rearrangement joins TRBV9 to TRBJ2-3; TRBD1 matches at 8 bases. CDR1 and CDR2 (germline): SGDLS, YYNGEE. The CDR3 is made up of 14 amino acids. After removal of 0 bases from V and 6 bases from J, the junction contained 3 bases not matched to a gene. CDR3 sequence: CASSVDQGADTQYF. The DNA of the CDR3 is TGTGCCAGCAGCGTAGATCAGGGGGCGGATACGCAGTATTTT.

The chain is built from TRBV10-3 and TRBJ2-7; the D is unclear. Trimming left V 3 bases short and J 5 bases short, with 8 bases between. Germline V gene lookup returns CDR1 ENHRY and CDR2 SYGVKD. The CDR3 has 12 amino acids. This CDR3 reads CAISDPGNEQYF. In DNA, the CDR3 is TGTGCCATCAGTGACCCTGGGAACGAGCAGTACTTC.

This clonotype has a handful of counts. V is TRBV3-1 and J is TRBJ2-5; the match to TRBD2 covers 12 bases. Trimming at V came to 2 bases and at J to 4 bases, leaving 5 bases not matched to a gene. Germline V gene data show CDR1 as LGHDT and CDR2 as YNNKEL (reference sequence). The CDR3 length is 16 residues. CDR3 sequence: CASSQPGLAGGETQYF. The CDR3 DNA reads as TGTGCCAGCAGCCAACCGGGACTAGCGGGCGGAGAGACCCAGTACTTC.

DNA for the CDR3: TGTGCCAGCAGCCAAGATGGTAGAGCATCGGGACACATAAACACTGAAGCTTTCTTT. Protein: CASSQDGRASGHINTEAFF. The gene calls are TRBV14 and TRBJ1-1, with D perhaps matching TRBD1 (6 bases). The germline V gene encodes CDR1 SGHDN and CDR2 FVKESK. The CDR3 is 19 amino acids. Trimming removed 0 bases at V and 2 bases at J, with 22 bases between.

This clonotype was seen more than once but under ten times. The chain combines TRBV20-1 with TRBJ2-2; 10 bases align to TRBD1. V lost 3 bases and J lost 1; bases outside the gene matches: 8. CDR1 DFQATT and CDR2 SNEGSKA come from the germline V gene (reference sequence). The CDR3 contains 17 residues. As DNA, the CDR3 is TGCAGTGCTAGGGATCGGGACAGGGGATTGAACACCGGGGAGCTGTTTTTT. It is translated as CSARDRDRGLNTGELFF.

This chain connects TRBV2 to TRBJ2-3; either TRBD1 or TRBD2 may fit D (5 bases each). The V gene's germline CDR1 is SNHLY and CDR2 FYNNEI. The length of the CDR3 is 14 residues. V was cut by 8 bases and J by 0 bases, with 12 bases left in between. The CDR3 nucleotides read TGTGCCAGCGGCCGGGACGCTAGCACAGATACGCAGTATTTT. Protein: CASGRDASTDTQYF.

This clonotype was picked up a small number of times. In nucleotides, the CDR3 is TGTGCCAGCAGCGCGGGACTAGCGCCTACTAATGAGCAGTTCTTC. This codes for CASSAGLAPTNEQFF. The V and J genes are TRBV9 and TRBJ2-1, with TRBD2 matching 10 bases. The germline V gene has CDR1 SGDLS and CDR2 YYNGEE. The length of the CDR3 is 15 residues. The V and J ends lost 3 bases and 7 bases, in that order; junction bases with no gene match: 7.

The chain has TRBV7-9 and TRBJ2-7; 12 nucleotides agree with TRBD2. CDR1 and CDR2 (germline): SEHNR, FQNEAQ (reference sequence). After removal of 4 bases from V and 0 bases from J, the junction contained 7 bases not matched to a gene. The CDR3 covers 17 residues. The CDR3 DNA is TGTGCCAGCAGCTCGACTAGCGGGAGCGCTTTCTCCTACGAGCAGTACTTC. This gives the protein CASSSTSGSAFSYEQYF.

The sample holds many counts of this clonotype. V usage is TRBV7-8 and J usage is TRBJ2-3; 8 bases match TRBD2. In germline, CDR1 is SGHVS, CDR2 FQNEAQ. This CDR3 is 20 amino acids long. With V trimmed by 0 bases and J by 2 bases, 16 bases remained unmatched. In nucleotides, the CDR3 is TGTGCCAGCAGCTTAGCAGGCGGGGTGGGCGGGAGGCGGGACACAGATACGCAGTATTTT. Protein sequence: CASSLAGGVGGRRDTDTQYF.

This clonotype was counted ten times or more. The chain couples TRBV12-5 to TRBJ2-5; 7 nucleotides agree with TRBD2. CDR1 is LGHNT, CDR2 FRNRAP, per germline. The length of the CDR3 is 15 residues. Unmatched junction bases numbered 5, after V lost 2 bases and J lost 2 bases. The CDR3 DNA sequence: TGTGCTAGTGGTTTGTCGGGGGAGGGACAAGAGACCCAGTACTTC. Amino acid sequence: CASGLSGEGQETQYF.

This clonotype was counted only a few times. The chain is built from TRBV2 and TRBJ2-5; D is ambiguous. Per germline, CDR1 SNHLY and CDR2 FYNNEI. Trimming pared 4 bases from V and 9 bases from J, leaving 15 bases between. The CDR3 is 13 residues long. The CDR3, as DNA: TGTGCCAGCAGTGGAGTGGGCGACATGTCCCAGTACTTC. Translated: CASSGVGDMSQYF.

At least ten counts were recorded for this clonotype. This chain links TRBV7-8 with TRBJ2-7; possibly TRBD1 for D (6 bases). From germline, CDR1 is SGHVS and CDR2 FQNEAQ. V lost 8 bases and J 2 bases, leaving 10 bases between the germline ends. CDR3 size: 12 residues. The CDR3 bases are TGTGCCAGCTCAGGGGAAGCCTACGAGCAGTACTTC. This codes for CASSGEAYEQYF.